Detailed here is one TCR beta chain. The specificity of this receptor is unknown. No qualities accompany the bases; no much larger clone lies one base away. Trimming leaves V shorter by 8 bases and J shorter by 3 bases, with the junction holding 11 bases beyond the gene matches. Including cysteine and phenylalanine, the CDR3 has 14 amino acids. Only the CDR3 DNA is retained, 42 bases long and in frame from the first base. The germline V gene encodes CDR1 SGHRS and CDR2 YFSETQ. The cohort comprised some 700 healthy bone marrow donors. Cohort members were all nominally healthy when sampled, although unrecorded immune exposures were likely present. The donor was CMV seronegative and belonged to the group of 352 seronegative cohort members. Every donor gave a peripheral blood sample, and the peripheral blood mononuclear cells from that sample were used for TCR beta sequencing. Genomic DNA extraction from the blood cell samples was performed with the Qiagen DNeasy Blood Extraction Kit.

Library preparation employed the immunoSEQ multiplex PCR assay. The multiplex PCR relied on a mix of 60 forward primers for TCR Vbeta segments and 13 reverse primers for TCR Jbeta segments. A multiplex PCR assay on genomic DNA amplified the CDR3 region of rearranged TCR beta genes. The amplified TCR beta libraries were sequenced on the Illumina HiSeq System as 87-base-pair reads. The authors' analysis ran thus. A later analysis tallied 70 million to 100 million unique TCR beta chains across the approximately 670 repertoires, and approximately 12 million of those chains were shared by two or more donors. Raw reads were error-corrected and collapsed into unique sequences by a nearest-neighbor algorithm in which closely related sequences were merged to remove PCR and sequencing errors. CDR3 sequences were aligned to IMGT reference sequences to assign V, D and J gene segments. For a sequence to be retained, at least a six-nucleotide match to both a V gene segment and a J gene segment was required. Rearrangements were called productive when the CDR3 lacked stop codons and stayed in frame with V and J; all others were non-productive. CDR3 was defined by IMGT convention, running from the second conserved V-encoded cysteine to the conserved J-encoded phenylalanine. In an earlier analysis of around 640 of the donors, sequences lacking an unambiguous match to a single V gene segment were excluded. In an earlier analysis of approximately 500 of the donors, a V segment was called functional when productive rearrangements were above 56.7%, and segregating when the standard deviation between donors exceeded 5%. A statistical classification framework was built for diagnosing cytomegalovirus status from the catalog of TCR beta chain sequences. A later analysis assigned V and J genes by comparing TCR nucleotide sequences with IMGT/GENE-DB human TR gene sequences. A later analysis assigned CDR3 sequences and most-parsimonious VDJ recombination scenarios with the TCRdist pipeline. In a later analysis, every TCR beta chain was defined by the combination of its CDR3 amino acid sequence and its V-gene family, and reads without a unique V-gene family were dropped. As a way to deal with suspected cross-contamination and a sequencing artifact, a later analysis dropped hundreds of nucleotide sequences that were highly shared and had low generation probability. In a later analysis, a clonal expansion index for each public chain was calculated from normalized within-repertoire ranks of inferred template counts. Generation probabilities in a later analysis came from a VDJ recombination model fitted to out-of-frame rearrangements, and those results were checked against IGoR. Hypergeometric tests were used in a later analysis to score TCR-TCR, TCR-HLA and TCR-CMV co-occurrence, with a repertoire-size bias correction applied to the TCR pairs. A later analysis estimated false discovery rates by permuting HLA or CMV assignments 20 times. A later analysis grouped co-occurring TCRs with DBSCAN, adding TCRdist sequence similarity when clustering within HLA-allele-positive subsets. Repertoires with fewer than 30,000 or more than 120,000 public chains were left out of co-occurrence clustering, as were five repertoires with anomalous nucleotide sharing. As stored in TCRdb, this immuneACCESS dataset retains in-frame rearrangements with V and J assigned. A fraction of the clones does not appear; measured against another copy, unresolved V genes explain less than half of the discrepancy, and the remainder lacks a known reason. V and J calls plus clone size are reproduced from that table; the DNA served to infer D and trimming. In this sample the table shows 140,000 to 150,000 clones, roughly 80% of which occur a single time. In total, the top ten clones hold about 2.5% of the sample.

The data were taken from a study of cytomegalovirus exposure and HLA in healthy donors (dated by TCRdb to 2015 to 2018). For context, the study as a whole: In an earlier analysis of fewer than 750 of the donors, roughly 300 Gb of sequence data and 90 million to 120 million unique TCR beta sequences from 150 million to 200 million T cells were reported. An early release covering around 630 HLA-typed donors comprised 300 to 350 gigabases of sequencing data and approximately 85 million unique TCR sequences. Of the 350 to 450 genotyped donors, about 80% fell in the genetic ancestry cluster associated with self-reported Caucasian donors. The aim of the study was to test whether cataloging public T cell receptors could identify signatures of past pathogen exposure. The study profiled the T cell repertoires of under 700 subjects by immunosequencing and related them to cytomegalovirus serostatus. Along with the approximately 700-subject first cohort, a separate validation cohort of 120 different subjects was used. To predict cytomegalovirus infection status, the study brought together high-throughput TCR immunosequencing, statistical association of individual TCRs with disease status, and machine learning. To study patterns of TCR occurrence, a later analysis re-analyzed previously published TCR beta repertoires from 650 to 750 donors and added high-resolution HLA genotyping. In the later analysis, no new phenotypic data were used to find candidate immune exposures; instead, reliance was placed on TCR beta sequences and their occurrence across donors. In an earlier analysis of 500 to 650 of the donors, high-throughput TCR beta sequencing was used to judge whether each TCR beta V gene segment behaved as functional or pseudogenic. Donor age, sex, ethnicity and CMV serostatus were collected together with the repertoire data. A later genetic analysis took genome-wide SNP genotypes for about 55% of the 666 donors and used that subset as a discovery cohort. Every discovery cohort repertoire had been produced on one sequencing platform. HLA typing included class I and class II loci at four-digit resolution. Typing coverage varied by locus: roughly 620-640 donors for A, B, C, DRB1 and DQB1; more than 500 for DQA1; about 590 for DPA1; roughly 450 for DPB1. Roughly five DR-DQ haplotypes were handled as single units for association and clustering because linkage in the cohort was strong. Across around 400 genotyped donors of the cohort, an average of roughly 230,000 unique TCR beta nucleotide sequences per donor were sequenced, and 15% to 20% of those sequences were non-productive.

The paper's findings and limits, for the study overall: Because HLA typing was missing for some donors at each locus, association tests included only the typed subset. A later genetic analysis associated a missense DCLRE1C variant with V-gene and J-gene trimming of TCR beta chains, and an independent cohort replicated the association. In a later analysis, most CMV-associated TCR beta chains were found to appear HLA-restricted, with HLA associations seemingly driven largely by CMV exposure. In a later genetic analysis, fewer N-insertions in productive TCRs were reported among donors in an Asian-associated ancestry cluster than the roughly 640-donor mean. At a false discovery rate of 0.05, a later analysis linked approximately 18,000 TCR beta sequences to specific HLA alleles. For the cohort, immune exposure information was limited to CMV serostatus. Sequencing depth was assumed to be roughly uniform across donors in the presence/absence analyses, though that assumption may not hold. Linkage disequilibrium might explain the correlated functional status among segregating V segments, but an unknown experimental factor could not be ruled out. The authors suggested that the approach could potentially be extended to other disease states and immunological phenotypes. A further reported finding was that TCR beta sequences accurately predicted the HLA-A and HLA-B alleles for most subjects in the first cohort. Most TCR sequences were seen in very few donors, while some public TCRs were found in many individuals. In an earlier analysis of fewer than 700 of the donors, most TCR beta V segments appeared in productive rearrangements about 90% or about 30% of the time, broadly matching IMGT annotations. The 87-base-pair reads could not distinguish some IMGT-functional V segments, including TRBV6-2 and TRBV6-3, so those segments were excluded. The classifier was reported to diagnose cytomegalovirus status with high specificity and sensitivity in both the original cohort and the validation cohort. In a later analysis, HLA-associated TCR beta chains were found to be more clonally expanded and to have lower generation probabilities than equally common non-associated chains. In the study, 150 to 200 TCR beta chains were listed as associated with cytomegalovirus. When HLA alleles, especially DR and DQ, strongly co-occurred, attributing TCR associations to individual alleles was difficult. A few of the identified cytomegalovirus-associated TCR beta chains were confirmed in vitro to be specific for cytomegalovirus antigens. This cohort had only TCR beta chains sequenced, and the lack of alpha or paired-chain data limited which features could be detected. Several of the top co-occurrence clusters appeared to be linked to parvovirus B19, influenza, CMV and Epstein-Barr virus, according to a later analysis. In a later analysis, the rate of TCR association differed among HLA loci, with DRB1 alleles having the most associated TCRs and HLA-C alleles having the fewest. A cluster of highly shared sequence variants was judged likely to represent a technical artifact of the sequencing pipeline. Because counts were too low, more than 15 rarely observed V segments, including chromosome 9 orphons, were left out of the earlier analysis of several hundred of the donors.

The sequence derives from a boy aged 2 to 10 in good health and CMV-seronegative. Specimen: PBMCs. Rearrangement joined TRBV5-1 to TRBJ2-7, with TRBD2 identical over 7 junction bases. Read as DNA, the sequence is TGCGCCAGTAAAGACGAGCGGGGTTTCTACGAGCAGTACTTC. Its coded protein is CASKDERGFYEQYF.